This T cell receptor (beta chain) was captured in a study of OX40 agonist ivuxolimab in advanced cancers. TCRdb keeps only in-frame clones here, not all; method: immunoSEQ multiplex PCR. The profile shows fewer than 90,000 clones, roughly 87% of them singletons. The sample consisted of CD4+ or CD8+ T cells sorted from blood, taken in a trial of the OX40 agonist ivuxolimab. The clonotype originates from an adult with an advanced solid tumor such as melanoma, head and neck, liver or kidney cancer.

The CDR3 sequence is CSVEGLAASTDTQYF. The CDR3 DNA is TGCAGCGTTGAAGGACTAGCGGCTAGCACAGATACGCAGTATTTT. V gene TRBV29-1 combines with J gene TRBJ2-3, with 9 nucleotides matching TRBD2. J was trimmed by 0 bases and V by 1 base; bases with no gene match: 2. The CDR3 covers 15 residues. Germline CDR1 reads SQVTM; CDR2 reads ANQGSEA.